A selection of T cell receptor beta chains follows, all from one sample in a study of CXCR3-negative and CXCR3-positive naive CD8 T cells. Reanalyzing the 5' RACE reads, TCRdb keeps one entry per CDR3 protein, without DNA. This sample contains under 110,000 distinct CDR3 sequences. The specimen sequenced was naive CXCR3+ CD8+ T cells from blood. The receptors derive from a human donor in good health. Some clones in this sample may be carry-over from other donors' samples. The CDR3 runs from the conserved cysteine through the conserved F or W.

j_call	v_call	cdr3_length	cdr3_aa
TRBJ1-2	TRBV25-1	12	CASSTHRGGYTF
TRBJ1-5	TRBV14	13	CASSQKRGQPQHF
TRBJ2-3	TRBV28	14	CASKGREEADTQYF
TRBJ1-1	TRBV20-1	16	CSARDLPETGNTEAFF
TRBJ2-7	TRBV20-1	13	CSAYTGAAYEQYF
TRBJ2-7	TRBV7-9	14	CASSIGLDSYEQYF
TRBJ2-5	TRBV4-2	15	CASSQERGLQETQYF
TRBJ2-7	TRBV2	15	CASREGEQGSYEQYF
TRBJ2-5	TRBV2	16	CASISGQDLLEETQYF
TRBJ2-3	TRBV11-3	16	CASSPTSGGFPDMQYF
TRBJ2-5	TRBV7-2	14	CASNDPGWQETQYF
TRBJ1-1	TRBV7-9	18	CASSLVGQGIIRNTEAFF
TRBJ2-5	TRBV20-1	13	CSAREGNQGTQYF
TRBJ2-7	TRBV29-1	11	CSVKIPPEQYF
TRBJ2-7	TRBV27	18	CASSSLPGQTSLSYEQYF
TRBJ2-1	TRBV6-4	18	CASSDKQLAGDFANEQFF
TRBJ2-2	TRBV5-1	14	CASSWTGGIGELFF
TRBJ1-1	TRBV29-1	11	CSGAWGTEAFF
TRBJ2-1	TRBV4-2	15	CASSQVAGGFDEQFF
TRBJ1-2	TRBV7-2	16	CASSSNHRGFQYGYTF
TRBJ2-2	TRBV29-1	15	CSVRMSGEETGELFF
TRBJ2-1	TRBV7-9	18	CASSPSLSWESSYNEQFF
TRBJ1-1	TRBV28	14	CASSLGGMNTEAFF
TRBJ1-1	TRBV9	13	CASSAGMNTEAFF
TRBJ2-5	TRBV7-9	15	CASSHRDSKQETQYF
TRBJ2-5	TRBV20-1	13	CSAKGAGEETQYF
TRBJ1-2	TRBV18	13	CASSWDSSYGYTF
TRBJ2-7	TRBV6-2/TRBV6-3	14	CASTLAGSSYEQYF
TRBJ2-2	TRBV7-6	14	CASSLAAPSGELFF
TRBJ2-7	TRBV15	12	CATATDSYEQYF
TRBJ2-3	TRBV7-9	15	CASRHPGPDADTQYF
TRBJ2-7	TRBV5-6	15	CASRTGTGLINEQYF
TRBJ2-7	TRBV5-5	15	CASSPFVAGGYEQYF
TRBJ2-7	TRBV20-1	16	CSAEPWLGGSSYEQYF
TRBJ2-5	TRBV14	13	CASSQWSRETQYF
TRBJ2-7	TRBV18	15	CASSPRGSPSYEQYF
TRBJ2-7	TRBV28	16	CASRIKMGRRAYEQYF
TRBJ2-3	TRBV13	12	CASSPMGDTQYF
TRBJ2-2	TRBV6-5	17	CASSYLTGLPNTGELFF
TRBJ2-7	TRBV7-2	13	CASSLAGPHEQYF
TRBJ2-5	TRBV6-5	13	CASGTSAQETQYF
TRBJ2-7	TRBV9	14	CASSASGSGDEQYF
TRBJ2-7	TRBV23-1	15	CASRHYRINSYEQYF
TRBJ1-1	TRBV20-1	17	CSAQGGGDITSSTEAFF
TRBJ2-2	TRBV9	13	CASSATGTGELFF
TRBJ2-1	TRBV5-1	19	CASSLELALKARGDNEQFF
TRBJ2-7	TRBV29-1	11	CSVDGLAQQYF
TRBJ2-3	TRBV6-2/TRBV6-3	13	CASTPGTSDTQYF
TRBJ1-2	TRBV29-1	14	CSAPGAPDNYGYTF
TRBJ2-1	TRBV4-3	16	CASSQDFAGSYNEQFF